This passage covers 31 T cell receptor beta chains from one sample sequenced in a study of regulatory T cells in long-lasting Graves disease. The time point denotes: newly diagnosed GD, antithyroid drugs for less than 3 months. The TCR library was made from RNA that had been extracted from PBMCs in TRIzol. For TCR beta, libraries came from iRepertoire HTBI primers and Arm-PCR of CDR3 regions. A single record per CDR3 protein comes from TCRdb applying MiXCR to the multiplex PCR reads. The data show around 460,000 distinct CDR3 sequences, 14% seen once. The sample was also reused in another study, on T cells in Graves' hyperthyroidism and ophthalmopathy.

The material sequenced was peripheral blood mononuclear cells (PBMCs), taken at new diagnosis, from a patient treated with antithyroid drugs. Source of these receptors: a woman aged 50 to 60 with Graves disease.

Many counts were recorded for this clonotype. This sequence joins TRBV6-2 or TRBV6-3 and TRBJ2-1; 9 bases line up with TRBD2. Germline V gives CDR1 MNHEY, CDR2 SVGEGT. There are 16 residues in the CDR3. V lost 3 bases, J lost 3 bases, and 6 bases stayed unmatched. Written as DNA, the CDR3 is TGTGCCAGCAGTTATAGCCCTAGCGGGATCTACAATGAGCAGTTCTTC. This encodes CASSYSPSGIYNEQFF.

This clonotype appeared many times. V is TRBV9 and J is TRBJ2-7; tentatively, D is TRBD1 or TRBD2 (6 bases each). Deletions cut 0 bases from V and 0 bases from J, with 10 bases between. The length of the CDR3 is 15 residues. Per germline, CDR1 SGDLS and CDR2 YYNGEE. The CDR3 sequence: CASSVGGASSYEQYF. The CDR3 DNA sequence: TGTGCCAGCAGCGTAGGGGGGGCCAGCTCCTACGAGCAGTACTTC.

This clonotype was detected many times. The CDR3 DNA reads TGTGCCAGCAGGCCAACAGGGGTCTATGGCTACACCTTC. This encodes CASRPTGVYGYTF. The chain joins TRBV6-1 to TRBJ1-2; TRBD1 matches at 7 bases. The V gene end was trimmed by 6 bases and the J gene end by 4 bases; junction bases not matched to a gene: 5. The CDR3 has 13 amino acids. From germline, CDR1 is MNHNS and CDR2 SASEGT.

This clonotype was counted ten times or more. This chain connects TRBV2 to TRBJ1-1; TRBD1 aligns across 8 bases. Germline V CDR1 and CDR2: SNHLY, FYNNEI. The CDR3 has 14 amino acids. After removal of 7 bases from V and 4 bases from J, the junction contained 8 bases not matched to a gene. CDR3 bases: TGTGCCAGCACCTGGACAGGGATGGCCACTGAAGCTTTCTTT. Translation: CASTWTGMATEAFF.

This chain joins TRBV5-4 and TRBJ1-2; 7 bases are shared with TRBD1. CDR3 size: 13 residues. The germline gives CDR1 SGHNT, CDR2 YYREEE (reference sequence). Germline trimming cut 0 bases from V and 8 bases from J; bases unmatched to any gene: 4. The CDR3 loop reads CASSLERQGGYTF. In nucleotides, the CDR3 is TGTGCCAGCAGCTTGGAAAGACAGGGCGGCTACACCTTC.

This clonotype came up many times. This chain joins TRBV28 and TRBJ2-7; unclear D gene. The germline gives CDR1 MDHEN, CDR2 SYDVKM. There are 12 residues in the CDR3. Trimming took 0 bases from V and 5 from J, leaving 5 bases between them. The CDR3 DNA reads TGTGCCAGCAGTTTATGGGGCCACGAGCAGTACTTC. This gives the protein CASSLWGHEQYF.

This clonotype has ten or more counts. The chain couples TRBV28 to TRBJ1-1, with D uncertain. Germline V CDR1 and CDR2: MDHEN, SYDVKM. CDR3 length: 13 amino acids. V lost 5 bases and J 4 bases, leaving 11 bases between the germline ends. In DNA, the CDR3 is TGTGCCAGCAGTCGTGGGGTGGGCACTGAAGCTTTCTTT. Its translation: CASSRGVGTEAFF.

At least ten counts were recorded for this clonotype. The CDR3 DNA sequence: TGTGCCATCAGTGCCCTAGAGACAGCGGGAGGGGGCGAGACCCAGTACTTC. Its translation: CAISALETAGGGETQYF. The chain has TRBV10-3 and TRBJ2-5, with 10 bases identical to TRBD2. V was clipped by 4 bases and J by 5 bases; unmatched bases: 13. Germline V gene lookup returns CDR1 ENHRY and CDR2 SYGVKD. The length of the CDR3 is 17 residues.

This clonotype was found a few times. The chain couples TRBV27 to TRBJ2-6; TRBD1 matches at 7 bases. Germline V gene lookup returns CDR1 MNHEY and CDR2 SMNVEV (reference sequence). The CDR3 covers 17 residues. V was clipped by 3 bases and J by 3 bases; unmatched bases: 8. The CDR3 coding sequence is TGTGCCAGCAGTTTGGGGGAACAGGGGTTTGGGGCCAACGTCCTGACTTTC. Translating gives CASSLGEQGFGANVLTF.

V usage is TRBV6-1 and J usage is TRBJ1-6; a weak D match, TRBD1 (6 bases). V dropped 10 bases and J dropped 7 bases, with 11 bases sitting between them. The CDR3 sequence is 12 residues long. From germline, CDR1 is MNHNS and CDR2 SASEGT. In DNA, the CDR3 is TGTGCCACACAGGGTTTGAATTCACCCCTCCACTTT. This translates into CATQGLNSPLHF.

This clonotype was seen many times. The rearrangement joins TRBV11-2 to TRBJ2-3; TRBD1 might be the D (5 bases). CDR3 length: 13 amino acids. V lost 3 bases to trimming and J lost 6 bases, with 10 bases between them. Germline V CDR1 and CDR2: SGHAT, FQNNGV. CDR3 coding DNA: TGTGCCAGCAGCTTTGGCAGGGCGGATACGCAGTATTTT. As protein: CASSFGRADTQYF.

This clonotype was detected ten times or more. V and J are TRBV12-3 or TRBV12-4 and TRBJ1-4, with 8 positions matching TRBD1. V lost 3 bases, J lost 2 bases, and 5 bases stayed unmatched. This CDR3 contains 16 residues. CDR3 coding DNA: TGTGCCAGCAGTTTTTCAGGGGGCGCGACTAATGAAAAACTGTTTTTT. Protein: CASSFSGGATNEKLFF.

The sample holds many counts of this clonotype. The chain recombines TRBV28 with TRBJ2-3; unclear D gene. This CDR3 has 17 residues. Looked up from germline, CDR1 is MDHEN and CDR2 is SYDVKM. Trimming stripped 1 base from V and 2 bases from J, with 16 bases between. The CDR3 DNA sequence: TGTGCCAGCAGTTTATACGCTGGCGGTCCAACCACAGATACGCAGTATTTT. Protein sequence: CASSLYAGGPTTDTQYF.

This clonotype came up a few times. The chain combines TRBV3-1 with TRBJ1-5, with D possibly matching TRBD1 (6 bases). Trimming removed 0 bases from V and 9 bases from J, with 18 bases in between. CDR1 is LGHDT and CDR2 is YNNKEL in the germline V gene (reference sequence). The CDR3 has 16 residues. DNA for the CDR3: TGTGCCAGCAGCCAAGATTCGGGGCGGGGGCCTTGGCCCCAGCATTTT. It is translated as CASSQDSGRGPWPQHF.

The table lists this clonotype with many counts. This rearrangement joins TRBV27 to TRBJ1-1; 9 nucleotides match TRBD1. The CDR3 contains 14 residues. Germline-derived CDR1 and CDR2 are MNHEY and SMNVEV (reference sequence). V was clipped by 6 bases and J by 2 bases; unmatched bases: 4. CDR3 coding DNA: TGTGCCAGCAGAAAGACAGGGGGTAACACTGAAGCTTTCTTT. It specifies CASRKTGGNTEAFF.

This clonotype was detected many times. CDR3 sequence: CASRQTLYNEQFF. CDR3 coding DNA: TGTGCCAGCAGACAGACCCTCTACAATGAGCAGTTCTTC. The chain carries TRBV27 and TRBJ2-1; D gene unclear. Germline CDR1 and CDR2: MNHEY and SMNVEV (reference sequence). The CDR3 covers 13 residues. V was clipped by 6 bases and J by 3 bases, with 9 bases between them.

This clonotype has at least ten counts. The chain combines TRBV7-8 with TRBJ2-3; 8 bases line up with TRBD1. Germline CDR1 SGHVS, CDR2 FQNEAQ. The length of the CDR3 is 16 residues. J was trimmed by 2 bases and V by 3 bases; bases with no gene match: 7. CDR3: CASSFGQGSLTDTQYF. The CDR3 DNA is TGTGCCAGCAGCTTTGGACAGGGATCCCTCACAGATACGCAGTATTTT.

This clonotype was observed at least ten times. The rearrangement joins TRBV20-1 to TRBJ2-3; TRBD1 might be the D (6 bases). The germline V gene encodes CDR1 DFQATT and CDR2 SNEGSKA (reference sequence). V was pared by 6 bases and J by 1 base, with 11 bases between. The CDR3 is made up of 13 amino acids. The CDR3 region has the DNA TGCAGTGCCCTAAGGACAGGCACAGATACGCAGTATTTT. Residues: CSALRTGTDTQYF.

On this clonotype: An end of the junction does not agree with germline; a read error may underlie this. This chain uses TRBV20-1 with TRBJ2-3, with D tentatively TRBD2 (5 bases). CDR1 and CDR2 (germline): DFQATT, SNEGSKA (reference sequence). The CDR3 contains 14 residues. This chain's CDR3 is CSVKPGLSTDTQCF. The CDR3 DNA is TGCAGTGTTAAGCCCGGACTTAGCACAGATACGCAGTGTTTT.

This clonotype has only a few counts. The chain has TRBV19 and TRBJ1-5, with no clear D. The germline CDR1 and CDR2 sequences are LNHDA and SQIVND (reference sequence). With 3 bases removed from V and 6 bases from J, the gap between germline ends came to 15 bases. This CDR3 comprises 15 residues. For the CDR3, the DNA is TGTGCCAGTAGTATGGATAGTCCGAGGAGTCAGCCCCAGCATTTT. Protein: CASSMDSPRSQPQHF.

This clonotype was recorded a few times. The chain couples TRBV3-1 to TRBJ1-1; tentatively, D is TRBD1 (5 bases). V was trimmed by 3 bases and J by 1 base, leaving 9 bases between them. Germline values: CDR1 LGHDT, CDR2 YNNKEL (reference sequence). The CDR3 sequence is 14 residues long. Here the CDR3 reads CASSQTVGNTEAFF. CDR3 coding DNA: TGTGCCAGCAGCCAGACAGTGGGGAACACTGAAGCTTTCTTT.

This clonotype was seen more than once but under ten times. The V and J genes are TRBV6-5 and TRBJ1-5, with a possible D match to TRBD1 (5 bases). The CDR3 has 13 residues. The V end was cut by 2 bases, the J end by 9 bases, with 11 bases between. Germline-derived CDR1 and CDR2 are MNHEY and SVGAGI. Here the CDR3 DNA reads TGTGCCAGCAGTTACGCCCAGGGTGGGCCCCAGCATTTT. This translates into CASSYAQGGPQHF.

This clonotype came up a few times. J is TRBJ2-5 and V is TRBV29-1; TRBD2 matches 10 bases. Germline-derived CDR1 and CDR2 are SQVTM and ANQGSEA. V lost 3 bases, J lost 4 bases, and 5 bases stayed unmatched. This CDR3 is 14 amino acids long. In nucleotides, the CDR3 is TGCAGCGTTGACCCTAGCGGGAGCCTAGAGACCCAGTACTTC. It translates to CSVDPSGSLETQYF.

This clonotype was seen repeatedly, ten times or more. The rearrangement joins TRBV6-1 to TRBJ2-1, with D unresolved. Germline V gives CDR1 MNHNS, CDR2 SASEGT. The CDR3 sequence is 15 residues long. V gave up 7 bases and J gave up 6 bases, with 19 bases separating them. DNA of the CDR3: TGTGCCAGCACTCAAACGGGTGGTATCGGCAATGAGCAGTTCTTC. This encodes CASTQTGGIGNEQFF.

This clonotype came up a few times. This chain links TRBV12-5 with TRBJ2-1, with 7 nucleotides matching TRBD1. There are 12 residues in the CDR3. The germline CDR1 and CDR2 sequences are LGHNT and FRNRAP. V gave up 6 bases and J gave up 9 bases; unmatched junction bases: 5. The CDR3 sequence is CASGKTGIEQFF. The CDR3, as DNA: TGTGCTAGTGGAAAGACAGGGATTGAGCAGTTCTTC.

In its sample, this clonotype was seen many times. The V call is TRBV5-5, the J call TRBJ2-3, with TRBD2 matching over 14 bases. Trimming took 3 bases from V and 2 from J; bases not matched to a gene: 8. Germline-derived CDR1 and CDR2 are SGHKS and YYEKEE (reference sequence). This CDR3 has 18 amino acids. This chain's CDR3 is CASSSPGLAGVSTDTQYF. Written as DNA, the CDR3 is TGTGCCAGCAGCTCACCGGGACTAGCGGGAGTATCCACAGATACGCAGTATTTT.

This clonotype showed up many times. The CDR3 loop reads CASRAGTSGLYNEQFF. The CDR3 DNA is TGTGCCAGCAGGGCCGGGACTAGCGGACTATACAATGAGCAGTTCTTC. The rearrangement links TRBV6-1 to TRBJ2-1; 11 nucleotides align to TRBD2. V was clipped by 6 bases and J by 4 bases; unmatched bases: 8. Germline CDR1 and CDR2: MNHNS and SASEGT. The CDR3 consists of 16 residues.

The rearrangement uses TRBV28 and TRBJ2-7, with 15 bases aligning to TRBD2. The CDR3 contains 18 residues. The V gene's germline CDR1 is MDHEN and CDR2 SYDVKM. The trim removed 5 bases at V and 6 bases at J, leaving 14 bases unmatched. The CDR3 sequence is CASSHRPGLAGGRAEQYF. CDR3 sequence (DNA): TGTGCCAGCAGTCACCGCCCGGGACTAGCGGGAGGACGCGCCGAGCAGTACTTC.

The chain has TRBV28 and TRBJ2-7; a possible D gene is TRBD1 (6 bases). V dropped 7 bases and J dropped 2 bases, with 9 bases sitting between them. CDR3 length: 12 residues. CDR1 is MDHEN, CDR2 SYDVKM, per germline. The CDR3 loop reads CASNGQTYEQYF. CDR3 nucleotides: TGTGCCAGCAACGGACAGACCTACGAGCAGTACTTC.

This clonotype was recorded many times. The chain employs TRBV28 and TRBJ2-4, with 10 bases fitting TRBD2. V trimming: 6 bases; J trimming: 0 bases; junction bases outside the gene matches: 11. The CDR3 totals 18 residues. CDR1 and CDR2 (germline): MDHEN, SYDVKM. The CDR3 DNA reads TGTGCCAGCAGGGGGATCATAGCGGGAGGCCTAGCCAAAAACATTCAGTACTTC. Protein: CASRGIIAGGLAKNIQYF.

At least ten counts were recorded for this clonotype. V and J are TRBV28 and TRBJ2-5; 7 bases line up with TRBD1. Germline CDR1 and CDR2: MDHEN and SYDVKM. V was pared by 6 bases and J by 2 bases, with 12 bases of the junction left unmatched. The CDR3 spans 16 residues. The CDR3 region is CASSPLGRGNQETQYF. The CDR3 DNA sequence: TGTGCCAGCAGCCCTTTAGGCAGGGGGAATCAAGAGACCCAGTACTTC.